This T cell receptor (beta chain) was sequenced during a study of shared clonotypes between healthy human individuals. Germline V lookup: CDR1 MNHEY, CDR2 SVGAGI. With 7 bases clipped from V and 3 bases from J, the junction kept 8 bases outside the gene matches. This CDR3 spans 14 amino acids. This clone turned up a few times. What it recognizes is unknown. Study results and caveats: Among donors, the sharing of clonotypes was expected to be influenced by sequencing depth. In having few donors, the study represented limited genetic and exposure-history diversity.

Using ten immunoSEQ deep assay plates, investigators sequenced unsorted PBMC DNA. Assay: immunoSEQ multiplex PCR; the TCRdb copy retains only in-frame clones and omits some. The table records approximately 470,000 clones, around four fifths of them present only once. Sequencing was done on a sample of PBMCs. The chain combines TRBV6-5 with TRBJ2-7, with 8 positions matching TRBD2. This TCR was sampled from a woman aged 40 to 49 in good health. Some clones in this sample may be carry-over from other donors' samples. CDR3 residues: CASTPGGRIYEQYF. The DNA of the CDR3 is TGTGCCAGCACCCCGGGGGGGAGGATCTACGAGCAGTACTTC.